This T cell receptor (beta chain) was captured by sequencing in a study of regulatory T cells in long-lasting Graves disease. V dropped 1 base and J dropped 4 bases, with 11 bases sitting between them. This CDR3 spans 14 amino acids. CDR1 and CDR2 (germline): MGHRA, YSYEKL. Indicated time point: persistent/refractory GD, antithyroid drugs over 5 years with positive TRAb. Construction of the TCR library relied on RNA isolated from PBMCs. Arm-PCR of CDR3 regions and iRepertoire HTBI primers were used to build TCR beta libraries. In the authors' workflow: Identified segments across samples numbered 60 or so TRBV and roughly 15 TRBJ. TCRdb reprocessed the multiplex PCR reads via MiXCR and lists one record per CDR3 protein. TCRdb, rather than the study authors, made the V and J calls. The repertoire consists of 430,000 or so distinct CDR3 sequences, with about 21% occurring once and the leading ten covering roughly an eighth.

Sequencing used peripheral blood mononuclear cells (PBMCs), obtained when the disease was refractory, from a patient treated with antithyroid drugs. This TCR derives from a female donor with Graves disease. The chain recombines TRBV4-1 with TRBJ2-7; D may be TRBD1 (6 bases). The DNA for the CDR3 is TGCGCCAGCAGCCAAGGCAGGGGTGGGTACGAGCAGTACTTC. It codes for CASSQGRGGYEQYF.